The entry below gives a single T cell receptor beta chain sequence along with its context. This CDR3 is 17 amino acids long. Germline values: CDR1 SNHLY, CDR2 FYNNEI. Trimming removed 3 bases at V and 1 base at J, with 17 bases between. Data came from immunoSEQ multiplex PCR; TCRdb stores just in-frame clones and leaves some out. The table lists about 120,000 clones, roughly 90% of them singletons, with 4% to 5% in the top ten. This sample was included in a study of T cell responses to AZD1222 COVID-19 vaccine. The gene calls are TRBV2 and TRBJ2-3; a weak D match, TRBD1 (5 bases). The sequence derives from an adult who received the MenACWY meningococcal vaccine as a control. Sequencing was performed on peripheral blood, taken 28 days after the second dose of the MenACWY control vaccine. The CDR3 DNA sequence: TGTGCCAGCAGTGAGCTTCCAGGGATGCAGGGCACAGATACGCAGTATTTT. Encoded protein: CASSELPGMQGTDTQYF.